This record covers a single TCR beta chain. Its target is unknown. The data stem from a study of a mutant IDH1 vaccine in newly diagnosed glioma. Time point indicated: week 47, end of study. The study gave 300 ug of mutant IDH1 20-mer peptide per vaccine dose, with topical imiquimod. Administration of eight vaccinations to patients took place in weeks 1, 3, 5, 7, 11, 15, 19, 23. TCRdb keeps only in-frame clones here, not all; method: immunoSEQ multiplex PCR. The sample holds about 94,000 clones, over 85% seen once. CDR1 is SGHRS and CDR2 is YFSETQ in the germline V gene. The CDR3 consists of 17 residues. J was trimmed by 1 base and V by 4 bases; bases with no gene match: 5.

The genes are TRBV5-1 and TRBJ2-5; 15 bases fit TRBD2. The material was PBMCs, obtained from a glioma patient whose treatment included an IDH1 peptide vaccine. The clonotype was recovered from a woman between 45 and 65 years old with glioma. The CDR3 reads CASSGGTSGRIQETQYF. CDR3 in DNA: TGCGCCAGCAGCGGCGGGACTAGCGGGAGGATCCAAGAGACCCAGTACTTC.